This TCR beta chain was sequenced in a study of blood T cell repertoires in COVID-19. Study in general: The United States, Italy and Spain supplied acute and convalescent COVID-19 samples. Sample material is recorded as cDNA or gDNA derived from T cells, B-cell-depleted T cells, or PBMCs.

Germline V gene sequence: CDR1 SQVTM, CDR2 ANQGSEA. CDR3 length equals 13 residues. With V trimmed by 6 bases and J by 5 bases, 6 bases remained unmatched. The authors' processing: Reference gene primer amplification yielded estimated nucleated cell counts. Profiled with immunoSEQ multiplex PCR; TCRdb holds only in-frame clones, not every one. V and J calls and clone size follow that table, whereas D and trimming were derived from the DNA. Here the sample spans around 250,000 clones, 65% to 85% being singletons. The clonotype was recovered from a man aged 45-65 years with active or convalescent COVID-19. The J gene is TRBJ2-3, the V gene TRBV29-1; 9 nucleotides line up with TRBD1. The specimen sequenced was peripheral blood. CDR3 coding DNA: TGCAGCGTGCGGACAGGGGTTAGAGATACGCAGTATTTT. It encodes CSVRTGVRDTQYF.